This T cell receptor beta chain derives from a study of T cell responses to AZD1222 COVID-19 vaccine. Findings and limits, study-wide: Among those given AZD1222, only 5 to 7 were seropositive at baseline.

In the case of this clone: The antigen remains unidentified.

The method was immunoSEQ multiplex PCR; TCRdb's version includes in-frame clones alone and lacks a portion of them. The table records about 130,000 clones, about nine tenths of them present only once. The CDR3 extends over 13 amino acids. The V end was cut by 0 bases, the J end by 2 bases, with 5 bases between. Source: peripheral blood, taken on day 0 of AZD1222 vaccination. The source of this sequence is an adult in good health. The chain employs TRBV12-3 or TRBV12-4 and TRBJ2-7; D not certain. CDR3 sequence: CASSLAGTYEQYF. CDR3 bases: TGTGCCAGCAGTTTAGCGGGGACCTACGAGCAGTACTTC.